The 5 T cell receptor beta chains below come from one sample, sequenced in a study of blood T cell repertoires in COVID-19. Profiling relied on immunoSEQ multiplex PCR, and the TCRdb table lists in-frame clones only, not all of them. Of more than 200,000 clones listed, about 87% are singletons. Sequenced sample: peripheral blood. The receptors here all came from a woman aged 55-70 years with COVID-19, enrolled during active disease.

The V gene is TRBV6-5, the J gene TRBJ1-2; possible D gene TRBD1, 6 bases. The V end was cut by 6 bases, the J end by 4 bases, with 18 bases between. Germline loops: CDR1 MNHEY, CDR2 SVGAGI. The CDR3 runs 15 residues. DNA for the CDR3: TGTGCCAGCAGCCTACGTGGCAGGGGCGGCTATGGCTACACCTTC. Amino acid sequence: CASSLRGRGGYGYTF.

V and J are TRBV7-3 and TRBJ2-3; 16 bases match TRBD2. Germline V CDR1 and CDR2: SGHTA, FQGTGA. The CDR3 consists of 17 residues. J gave up 6 bases and V 5 bases, and 8 bases lay outside the gene matches. The CDR3 sequence is CASSPGTSGRAVDTQYF. The CDR3 DNA reads as TGTGCCAGCAGCCCAGGGACTAGCGGGAGGGCCGTGGATACGCAGTATTTT.

This clone was seen only a few times. V and J are TRBV11-2 and TRBJ2-7, with TRBD2 identical over 12 bases. Germline V CDR1 and CDR2: SGHAT, FQNNGV. There are 16 residues in the CDR3. V lost 0 bases to trimming and J lost 4 bases; unmatched junction nucleotides: 4. Written as DNA, the CDR3 is TGTGCCAGCAGCTTAGATCTGACTAGCGGGGGTTACGAGCAGTACTTC. Protein sequence: CASSLDLTSGGYEQYF. Together with reference TRBV11-2 and TRBJ2-7, the CDR3 gives the full variable domain: EAGVAQSPRYKIIEKRQSVAFWCNPISGHATLYWYQQILGQGPKLLIQFQNNGVVDDSQLPKDRFSAERLKGVDSTLKIQPAKLEDSAVYLCASSLDLTSGGYEQYFGPGTRLTVT.

CDR3 bases: TGTGCCACCAGTGATCCGAACAGGGCCTCGAGCAATCAGCCCCAGCATTTT. Its translation: CATSDPNRASSNQPQHF. The J gene is TRBJ1-5, the V gene TRBV24-1; D is perhaps TRBD1 (6 bases). Germline V gene sequence: CDR1 KGHDR, CDR2 SFDVKD. V gave up 3 bases and J gave up 1 base, with 15 bases separating them. This CDR3 contains 17 residues.

The chain carries TRBV5-4 and TRBJ1-2, with TRBD1 matching 8 bases. Trimming removed 0 bases from V and 2 bases from J; junction bases left unmatched: 6. The CDR3 loop spans 16 amino acids. Looked up from germline, CDR1 is SGHNT and CDR2 is YYREEE (reference sequence). CDR3 sequence (DNA): TGTGCCAGCAGCTTGGAGGGGCAGGGGGCGAACTATGGCTACACCTTC. Translating gives CASSLEGQGANYGYTF.